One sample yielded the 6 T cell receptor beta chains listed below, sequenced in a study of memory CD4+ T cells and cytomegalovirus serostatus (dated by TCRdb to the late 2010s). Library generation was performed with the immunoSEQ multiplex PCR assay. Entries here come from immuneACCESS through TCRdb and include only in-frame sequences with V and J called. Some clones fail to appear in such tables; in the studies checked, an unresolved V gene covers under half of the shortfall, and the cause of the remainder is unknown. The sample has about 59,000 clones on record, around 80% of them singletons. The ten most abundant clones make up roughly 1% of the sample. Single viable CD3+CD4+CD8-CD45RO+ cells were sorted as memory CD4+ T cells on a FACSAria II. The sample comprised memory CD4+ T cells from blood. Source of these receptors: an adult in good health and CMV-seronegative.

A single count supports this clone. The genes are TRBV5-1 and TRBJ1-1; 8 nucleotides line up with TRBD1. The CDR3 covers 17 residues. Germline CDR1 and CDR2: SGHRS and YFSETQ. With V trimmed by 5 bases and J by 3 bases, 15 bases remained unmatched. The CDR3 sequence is CASRRGGRQGRDTEAFF. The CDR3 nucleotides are TGCGCCAGCAGACGGGGTGGTCGACAGGGGAGGGACACTGAAGCTTTCTTT.

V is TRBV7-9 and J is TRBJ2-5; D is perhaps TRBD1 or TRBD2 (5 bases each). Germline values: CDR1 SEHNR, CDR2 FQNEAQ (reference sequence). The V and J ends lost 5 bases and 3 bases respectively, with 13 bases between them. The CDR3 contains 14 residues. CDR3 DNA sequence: TGTGCCAGCAGCCCTTCCGGGACGAAAGAGACCCAGTACTTC. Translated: CASSPSGTKETQYF.

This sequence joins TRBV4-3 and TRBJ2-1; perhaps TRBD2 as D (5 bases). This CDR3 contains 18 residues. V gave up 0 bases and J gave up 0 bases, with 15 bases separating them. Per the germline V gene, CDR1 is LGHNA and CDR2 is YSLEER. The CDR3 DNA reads TGCGCCAGCAGCCAAGATTGGCAACGAGGGAGCTCCTACAATGAGCAGTTCTTC. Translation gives CASSQDWQRGSSYNEQFF.

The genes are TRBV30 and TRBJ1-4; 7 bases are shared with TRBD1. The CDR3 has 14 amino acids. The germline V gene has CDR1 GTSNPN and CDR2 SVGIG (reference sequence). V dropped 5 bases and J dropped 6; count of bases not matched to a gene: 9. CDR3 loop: CAWGKGARDEKLFF. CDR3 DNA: TGTGCCTGGGGAAAGGGGGCTCGTGATGAAAAACTGTTTTTT.

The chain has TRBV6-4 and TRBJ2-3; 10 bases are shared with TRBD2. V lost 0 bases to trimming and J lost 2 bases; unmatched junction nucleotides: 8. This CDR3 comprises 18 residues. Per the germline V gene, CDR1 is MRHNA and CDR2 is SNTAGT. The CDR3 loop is CASSDSRGSGRATDTQYF. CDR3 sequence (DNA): TGTGCCAGCAGTGACTCGAGAGGGAGCGGGAGGGCCACAGATACGCAGTATTTT.

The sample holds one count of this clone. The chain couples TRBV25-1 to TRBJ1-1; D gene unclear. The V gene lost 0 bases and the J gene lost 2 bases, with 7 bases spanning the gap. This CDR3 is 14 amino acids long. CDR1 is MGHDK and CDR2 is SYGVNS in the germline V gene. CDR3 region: CASSEYGQNTEAFF. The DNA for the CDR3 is TGTGCCAGCAGTGAATACGGCCAAAACACTGAAGCTTTCTTT.